A single sample is the source of the 12 T cell receptor beta chains below, sequenced in a study of cytomegalovirus exposure and HLA in healthy donors. Repertoires were generated with immunoSEQ multiplex PCR, while TCRdb's copy carries only in-frame clones and drops some. Among tens of thousands of clones, roughly 94% were seen once, and the ten largest hold around 4.5%. The material sequenced was PBMCs. All receptors derive from a man between 18 and 29 years old in good health and CMV-seropositive.

The chain employs TRBV6-5 and TRBJ1-1, with D perhaps matching TRBD1 (6 bases). Germline CDR1 reads MNHEY; CDR2 reads SVGAGI. Trimming stripped 5 bases from V and 0 bases from J, with 13 bases between. The CDR3 extends over 15 amino acids. The CDR3 protein is CASSLNRVMNTEAFF. Here the CDR3 DNA reads TGTGCCAGCAGTCTGAACAGGGTTATGAACACTGAAGCTTTCTTT.

This rearrangement joins TRBV4-1 to TRBJ2-1, with TRBD2 matching over 9 bases. This CDR3 is 18 amino acids long. Trimming took 4 bases from V and 2 from J; bases not matched to a gene: 12. Germline V gives CDR1 MGHRA, CDR2 YSYEKL. CDR3 nucleotides: TGCGCCAGCAGCCTCGAGCACATAGCGGGAGACGCCTACAATGAGCAGTTCTTC. Translating gives CASSLEHIAGDAYNEQFF.

The rearrangement links TRBV5-4 to TRBJ1-2; D is possibly TRBD1 (5 bases). The V gene lost 1 base and the J gene lost 3 bases, with 16 bases spanning the gap. CDR3 length equals 16 residues. The germline V gene has CDR1 SGHNT and CDR2 YYREEE (reference sequence). CDR3 amino acids: CASSLIRGILDYGYTF. As DNA, the CDR3 is TGTGCCAGCAGCTTGATTCGGGGGATTCTCGACTATGGCTACACCTTC.

The chain uses TRBV10-3 and TRBJ2-3; 14 positions agree with TRBD2. This CDR3 comprises 17 residues. Losses at the gene ends were 7 bases for V and 4 bases for J; bases not matched to a gene: 10. From germline, CDR1 is ENHRY and CDR2 SYGVKD. CDR3 sequence reads: CAINEGLAGGSADTQYF. In nucleotides, the CDR3 is TGTGCCATCAATGAAGGACTAGCGGGAGGTAGCGCAGATACGCAGTATTTT.

CDR3 nucleotides: TGTGCCAGCAGCTTAGGCAGGGATGAAAAACTGTTTTTT. It codes for CASSLGRDEKLFF. V and J are TRBV7-9 and TRBJ1-4; D is perhaps TRBD1 (5 bases). Germline CDR1 reads SEHNR; CDR2 reads FQNEAQ (reference sequence). Trimming took off 1 base at V and 6 bases at J, with 6 bases between the two ends. CDR3 length equals 13 residues. The full variable domain, rest sourced from reference TRBV7-9 and TRBJ1-4, is DTGVSQNPRHKITKRGQNVTFRCDPISEHNRLYWYRQTLGQGPEFLTYFQNEAQLEKSRLLSDRFSAERPKGSFSTLEIQRTEQGDSAMYLCASSLGRDEKLFFGSGTQLSVL.

The genes are TRBV2 and TRBJ2-5; 9 bases fit TRBD1. V shed 7 bases, J shed 5 bases, and the junction held 17 bases outside the gene matches. This CDR3 contains 17 residues. CDR1 and CDR2 (germline): SNHLY, FYNNEI. This chain's CDR3 is CASKPFSRGQGGETQYF. The CDR3 bases are TGTGCCAGCAAGCCGTTCTCCCGGGGACAGGGAGGCGAGACCCAGTACTTC.

This clone occurred a few times. Sequence at one end of the junction differs from germline and may be a read error. This chain links TRBV29-1 with TRBJ1-2; TRBD1 agrees at 8 bases. The CDR3 has 10 residues. Germline values: CDR1 SQVTM, CDR2 ANQGSEA. The CDR3: CSVIQQGEAF. The CDR3 coding sequence is TGCAGCGTCATACAACAGGGGGAGGCTTTC.

The V call is TRBV30, the J call TRBJ2-7; D remains ambiguous. The germline V and J ends were trimmed by 0 bases and 1 base, with 7 bases remaining between them. CDR1 GTSNPN and CDR2 SVGIG come from the germline V gene (reference sequence). The CDR3 spans 13 residues. This CDR3 is CAWSVGGSYEQYF. The CDR3 DNA is TGTGCCTGGAGTGTCGGCGGATCCTACGAGCAGTACTTC. Full variable domain (rest looked up from reference TRBV30 and TRBJ2-7): SQTIHQWPATLVQPVGSPLSLECTVEGTSNPNLYWYRQAAGRGLQLLFYSVGIGQISSEVPQNLSASRPQDRQFILSSKKLLLSDSGFYLCAWSVGGSYEQYFGPGTRLTVT.

This CDR3 reads CASSLGPGMAEAFF. The CDR3 region has the DNA TGTGCCAGCAGCTTGGGGCCGGGGATGGCTGAAGCTTTCTTT. The gene calls are TRBV5-6 and TRBJ1-1; no clear D. Per the germline V gene, CDR1 is SGHDT and CDR2 is YYEEEE. Trimming removed 0 bases at V and 6 bases at J, with 12 bases between. This CDR3 has 14 amino acids.

This chain links TRBV29-1 with TRBJ2-7, with TRBD2 matching over 8 bases. V was clipped by 3 bases and J by 2 bases; unmatched bases: 3. The CDR3 consists of 13 residues. Germline V gives CDR1 SQVTM, CDR2 ANQGSEA. CDR3 nucleotides: TGCAGCGTTGAGCAACTAGCGGCCTACGAGCAGTACTTC. It codes for CSVEQLAAYEQYF.

The CDR3 DNA follows: TGTGCCAGCAGCTCCAAAGAGAGGTCGGGTGAAAAACTGTTTTTT. Translated, it gives CASSSKERSGEKLFF. This chain links TRBV7-9 with TRBJ1-4; no clear D. The CDR3 contains 15 residues. The germline gives CDR1 SEHNR, CDR2 FQNEAQ (reference sequence). Trimming cost V 4 bases and J 7 bases, with 16 bases left between them. Full variable domain (remainder filled in from reference TRBV7-9 and TRBJ1-4): DTGVSQNPRHKITKRGQNVTFRCDPISEHNRLYWYRQTLGQGPEFLTYFQNEAQLEKSRLLSDRFSAERPKGSFSTLEIQRTEQGDSAMYLCASSSKERSGEKLFFGSGTQLSVL.

The V and J genes are TRBV25-1 and TRBJ2-7; the D gene is possibly TRBD2 (5 bases). Trimming pared 2 bases from V and 5 bases from J, leaving 16 bases between. The CDR3 contains 15 residues. The germline gives CDR1 MGHDK, CDR2 SYGVNS. CDR3 loop: CASSEGLVGSHEQYF. DNA for the CDR3: TGTGCCAGCAGTGAAGGCCTTGTGGGGAGCCACGAGCAGTACTTC.